These T cell receptor beta chains were read from a single sample in a study of blood T cell repertoires in COVID-19. The data were produced by immunoSEQ multiplex PCR, yet TCRdb's version contains in-frame clones alone and is incomplete. The table has 190,000 or so clones, more than 70% seen once. Input material: PBMCs or T cells enriched from blood (not recorded which). The receptors originated from a woman younger than 45 who had recovered from COVID-19. CDR3s include the opening cysteine and the closing phenylalanine or tryptophan. Each record gives: V gene, J gene, CDR3 protein.

TRBV10-3,TRBJ2-2,CAIRQGQVTGELFF
TRBV18,TRBJ2-5,CASSPGGGETQYF
TRBV11-3,TRBJ1-1,CASSLRGGNTEAFF
TRBV18,TRBJ2-5,CASHASGRALYETQYF
TRBV29-1,TRBJ1-3,CSVEGGQRNTIYF
TRBV7-9,TRBJ2-1,CASSLGAGGYNEQFF
TRBV4-2,TRBJ2-2,CASSQEFGTSGSGGTGELFF
TRBV10-3,TRBJ1-3,CAISEVSIQSLSSGNTIYF
TRBV28,TRBJ1-1,CAGRPSQLNTEAFF
TRBV28,TRBJ2-3,CASSQASQFADTQYF
TRBV27,TRBJ2-7,CASRPVVREDRGEQYF
TRBV18,TRBJ2-3,CASSPATGGTDTQYF
TRBV29-1,TRBJ2-1,CSVEGTVSGSGNEQFF
TRBV7-8,TRBJ2-5,CASSGLAGGPETQYF
TRBV5-1,TRBJ2-5,CASMTGGRGETQYF
TRBV7-9,TRBJ1-4,CASSRDRGEEKLFF
TRBV2,TRBJ2-7,CASRRDTLGEQYF
TRBV4-2,TRBJ1-5,CASSQGLGGDQPQHF
TRBV5-1,TRBJ2-1,CASSPTDSHAYNEQFF
TRBV12-5,TRBJ1-2,CASGCEGQTGGNYGYTF
TRBV7-9,TRBJ2-7,CASSLSGGQGYEQYF
TRBV4-1,TRBJ1-5,CASSSIVGPQHF